The 12 T cell receptor beta chains presented below share a single source sample, sequenced in a study of pediatric ulcerative colitis. The rectum was sampled with one to two pinch biopsies at colonoscopy. Generated by immunoSEQ multiplex PCR, the TCRdb table keeps only in-frame clones and is missing some. The data show fewer than 20,000 clones, more than 75% seen once. The source material was gut tissue. These receptors came from a boy under 18 who was a control in a study of pediatric ulcerative colitis.

The chain joins TRBV7-2 to TRBJ2-5, with D possibly being TRBD1 or TRBD2 (6 bases each). The last part of the DNA fits TRBJ2-7 better; the J call may be wrong. CDR3 length equals 14 residues. Germline V gene data show CDR1 as SGHTA and CDR2 as FQGNSA. The CDR3 sequence: CASSLVGGADEQYF. In DNA, the CDR3 is TGTGCCAGCAGCTTAGTGGGGGGCGCGGACGAGCAGTACTTC.

V is TRBV19 and J is TRBJ2-2, with TRBD2 matching over 12 bases. The CDR3 runs 15 residues. In germline, CDR1 is LNHDA, CDR2 SQIVND (reference sequence). Germline trimming cut 4 bases from V and 4 bases from J; bases unmatched to any gene: 1. CDR3 in amino acids: CASSTSGRGTGELFF. DNA for the CDR3: TGTGCCAGTAGTACTAGCGGGAGGGGCACCGGGGAGCTGTTTTTT.

V and J are TRBV10-3 and TRBJ2-1; 11 nucleotides agree with TRBD2. This CDR3 region has 14 residues. The V and J ends lost 3 bases and 9 bases, in that order; junction bases with no gene match: 4. Germline V gives CDR1 ENHRY, CDR2 SYGVKD. DNA of the CDR3: TGTGCCATCAGTGATGTAACTAGCGGGGGTGAGCAGTTCTTC. Encoded protein: CAISDVTSGGEQFF.

J is TRBJ1-6 and V is TRBV5-1; weak D call: TRBD1 (5 bases). The germline gives CDR1 SGHRS, CDR2 YFSETQ. Trimming took 4 bases from V and 9 from J, leaving 11 bases between them. The CDR3 spans 13 residues. The CDR3: CASSQDGTSPLHF. CDR3 bases: TGCGCCAGCAGCCAGGACGGGACTTCACCCCTCCACTTT. Combining the CDR3 with reference TRBV5-1 and TRBJ1-6 gives the whole variable domain KAGVTQTPRYLIKTRGQQVTLSCSPISGHRSVSWYQQTPGQGLQFLFEYFSETQRNKGNFPGRFSGRQFSNSRSEMNVSTLELGDSALYLCASSQDGTSPLHFGNGTRLTVT.

The sample holds a few counts of this clone. The chain recombines TRBV15 with TRBJ1-5; D call uncertain. CDR1 is LNHNV, CDR2 YYDKDF, per germline (reference sequence). The CDR3 is 17 amino acids. V was pared by 3 bases and J by 4 bases, with 19 bases between. The CDR3 spells CATSSLSGGFGNQPQHF. The CDR3, as DNA: TGTGCCACCAGCAGCCTCTCCGGCGGGTTTGGAAATCAGCCCCAGCATTTT.

This chain links TRBV7-3 with TRBJ2-1; 9 nucleotides align to TRBD2. Losses at the gene ends were 3 bases for V and 9 bases for J; bases not matched to a gene: 15. Looked up from germline, CDR1 is SGHTA and CDR2 is FQGTGA. This CDR3 spans 17 amino acids. CDR3 in DNA: TGTGCCAGCAGCTTGAACTCCCTGGAGCGGGGGGAAGGTGAGCAGTTCTTC. It is translated as CASSLNSLERGEGEQFF.

The chain links TRBV6-4 to TRBJ2-3, with 12 bases fitting TRBD2. The V segment lost 4 bases and the J segment 5 bases; nucleotides outside the gene matches: 4. The germline gives CDR1 MRHNA, CDR2 SNTAGT. The CDR3 is made up of 15 amino acids. The CDR3 DNA reads TGTGCCAGCAGTGGGACTAGCGGGACCAGAGATACGCAGTATTTT. As protein: CASSGTSGTRDTQYF.

This chain joins TRBV2 and TRBJ1-1; no definite D call. Germline V gene sequence: CDR1 SNHLY, CDR2 FYNNEI. CDR3 size: 14 residues. The ends were cut back, 6 bases at V and 0 bases at J, with 11 bases in the middle. CDR3 bases: TGTGCCAGCAGGAATGATAGGATGAACACTGAAGCTTTCTTT. Encoded protein: CASRNDRMNTEAFF.

The chain has TRBV25-1 and TRBJ2-5, with D maybe TRBD2 (7 bases). Germline values: CDR1 MGHDK, CDR2 SYGVNS. The CDR3 has 13 amino acids. V was shortened by 6 bases and J by 5 bases, with 13 bases between the two germline ends. The CDR3 protein is CASSQQGGETQYF. In nucleotides, the CDR3 is TGTGCCAGCAGCCAACAGGGAGGGGAGACCCAGTACTTC.

This clone showed up just once. The chain couples TRBV28 to TRBJ2-3; the D is unclear. The CDR3 spans 11 residues. Trimming removed 1 base at V and 4 bases at J, with 0 bases between. From germline, CDR1 is MDHEN and CDR2 SYDVKM. The chain's CDR3 is CASSLSDTQYF. In nucleotides, the CDR3 is TGTGCCAGCAGTTTATCAGATACGCAGTATTTT.

V gene TRBV19 combines with J gene TRBJ2-5, with TRBD2 matching 13 bases. The CDR3 is 13 amino acids. Per the germline V gene, CDR1 is LNHDA and CDR2 is SQIVND (reference sequence). The J segment lost 5 bases and the V segment lost 6 bases, leaving 0 bases of the junction unmatched. CDR3 bases: TGTGCCAGTAGACTAGCGGGAGGGGAGACCCAGTACTTC. This codes for CASRLAGGETQYF.

CDR3 bases: TGTGCCAGCAGCCTGACGGAAAATCAGCCCCAGCATTTT. As protein: CASSLTENQPQHF. The rearrangement joins TRBV7-9 to TRBJ1-5; no reliable D call. Germline-derived CDR1 and CDR2 are SEHNR and FQNEAQ (reference sequence). V lost 5 bases and J lost 4, with 9 bases in between. The CDR3 totals 13 residues.